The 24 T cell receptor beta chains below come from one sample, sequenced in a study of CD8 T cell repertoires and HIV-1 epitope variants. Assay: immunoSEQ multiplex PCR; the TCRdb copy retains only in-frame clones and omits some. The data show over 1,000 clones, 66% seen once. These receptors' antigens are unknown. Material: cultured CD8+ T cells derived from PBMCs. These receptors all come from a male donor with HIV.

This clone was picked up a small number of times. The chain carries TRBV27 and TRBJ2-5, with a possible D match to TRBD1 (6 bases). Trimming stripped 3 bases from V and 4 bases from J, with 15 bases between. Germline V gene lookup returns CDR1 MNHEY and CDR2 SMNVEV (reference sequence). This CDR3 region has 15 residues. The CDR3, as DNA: TGTGCCAGCAGTTTGTCTACAGGGATGGGAGAGACCCAGTACTTC. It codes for CASSLSTGMGETQYF.

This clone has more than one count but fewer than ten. CDR3 sequence (DNA): TGTGCCAGCAGTGCGGGGACTATCGAGCAGTACTTC. Translation: CASSAGTIEQYF. The gene calls are TRBV6-5 and TRBJ2-7, with 7 positions matching TRBD2. J was trimmed by 6 bases and V by 5 bases; bases with no gene match: 4. Germline V lookup: CDR1 MNHEY, CDR2 SVGAGI. The CDR3 is 12 amino acids.

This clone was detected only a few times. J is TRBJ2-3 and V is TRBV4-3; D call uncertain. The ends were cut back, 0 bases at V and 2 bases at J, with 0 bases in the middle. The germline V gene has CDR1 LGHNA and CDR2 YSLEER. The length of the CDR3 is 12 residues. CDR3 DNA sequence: TGCGCCAGCAGCCAAGACACAGATACGCAGTATTTT. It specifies CASSQDTDTQYF.

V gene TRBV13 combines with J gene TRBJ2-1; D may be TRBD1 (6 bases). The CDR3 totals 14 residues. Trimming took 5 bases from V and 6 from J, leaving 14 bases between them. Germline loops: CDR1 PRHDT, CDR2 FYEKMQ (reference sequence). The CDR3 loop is CASSIQGWINEQFF. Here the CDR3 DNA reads TGTGCCAGCAGCATACAGGGTTGGATCAATGAGCAGTTCTTC.

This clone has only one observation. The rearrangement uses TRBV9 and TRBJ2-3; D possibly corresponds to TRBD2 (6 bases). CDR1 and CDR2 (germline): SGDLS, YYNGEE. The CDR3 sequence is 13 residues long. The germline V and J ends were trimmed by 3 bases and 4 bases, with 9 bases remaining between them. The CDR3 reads CASSAGGADTQYF. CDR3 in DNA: TGTGCCAGCAGCGCCGGGGGAGCAGATACGCAGTATTTT.

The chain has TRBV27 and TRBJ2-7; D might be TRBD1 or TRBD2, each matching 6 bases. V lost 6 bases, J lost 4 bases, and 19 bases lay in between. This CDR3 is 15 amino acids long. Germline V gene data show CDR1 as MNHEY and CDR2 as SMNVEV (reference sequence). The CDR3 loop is CASSELVGGGYEQYF. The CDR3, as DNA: TGTGCCAGCAGCGAACTCGTAGGAGGGGGTTACGAGCAGTACTTC.

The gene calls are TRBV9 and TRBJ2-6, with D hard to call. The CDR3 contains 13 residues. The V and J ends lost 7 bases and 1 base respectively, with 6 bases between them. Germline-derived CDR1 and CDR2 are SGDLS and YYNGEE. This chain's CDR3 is CASWGSGANVLTF. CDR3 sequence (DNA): TGTGCCAGCTGGGGATCTGGGGCCAACGTCCTGACTTTC.

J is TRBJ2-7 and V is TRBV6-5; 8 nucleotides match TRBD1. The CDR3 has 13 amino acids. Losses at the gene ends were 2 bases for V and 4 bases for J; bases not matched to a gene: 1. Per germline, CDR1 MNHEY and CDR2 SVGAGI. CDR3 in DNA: TGTGCCAGCAGTTACGGGACAGGATACGAGCAGTACTTC. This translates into CASSYGTGYEQYF.

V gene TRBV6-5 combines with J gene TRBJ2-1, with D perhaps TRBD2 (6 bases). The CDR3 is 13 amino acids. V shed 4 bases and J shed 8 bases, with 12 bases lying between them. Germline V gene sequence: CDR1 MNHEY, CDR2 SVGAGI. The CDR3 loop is CASSSRDSDEQFF. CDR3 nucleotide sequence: TGTGCCAGCAGTTCCCGGGACTCGGATGAGCAGTTCTTC.

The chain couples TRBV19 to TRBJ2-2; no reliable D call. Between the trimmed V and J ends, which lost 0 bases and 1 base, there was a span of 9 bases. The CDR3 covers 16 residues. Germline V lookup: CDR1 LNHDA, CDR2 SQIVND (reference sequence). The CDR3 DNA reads TGTGCCAGTAGTATAGATCTTCGTGGGAACACCGGGGAGCTGTTTTTT. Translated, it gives CASSIDLRGNTGELFF.

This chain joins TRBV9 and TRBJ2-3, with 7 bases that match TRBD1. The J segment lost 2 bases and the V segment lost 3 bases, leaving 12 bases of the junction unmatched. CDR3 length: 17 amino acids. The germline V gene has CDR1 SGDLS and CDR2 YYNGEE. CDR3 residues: CASSAIQGPPFTDTQYF. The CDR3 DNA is TGTGCCAGCAGCGCCATACAGGGGCCTCCCTTCACAGATACGCAGTATTTT.

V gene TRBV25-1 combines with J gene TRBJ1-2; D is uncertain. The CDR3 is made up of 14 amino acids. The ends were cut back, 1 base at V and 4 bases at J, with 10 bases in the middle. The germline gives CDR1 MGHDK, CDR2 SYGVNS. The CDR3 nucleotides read TGTGCCAGCAGTGAATTGGGCAGTTTCTATGGCTACACCTTC. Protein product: CASSELGSFYGYTF.

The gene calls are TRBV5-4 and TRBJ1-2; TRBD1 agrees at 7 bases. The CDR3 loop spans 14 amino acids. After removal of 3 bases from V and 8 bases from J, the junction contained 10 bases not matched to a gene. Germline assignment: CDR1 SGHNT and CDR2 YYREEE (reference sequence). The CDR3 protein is CASSWQETGLGYTF. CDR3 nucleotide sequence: TGTGCCAGCAGCTGGCAGGAGACAGGGCTCGGCTACACCTTC. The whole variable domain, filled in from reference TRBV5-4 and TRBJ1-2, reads ETGVTQSPTHLIKTRGQQVTLRCSSQSGHNTVSWYQQALGQGPQFIFQYYREEENGRGNFPPRFSGLQFPNYSSELNVNALELDDSALYLCASSWQETGLGYTFGSGTRLTVV.

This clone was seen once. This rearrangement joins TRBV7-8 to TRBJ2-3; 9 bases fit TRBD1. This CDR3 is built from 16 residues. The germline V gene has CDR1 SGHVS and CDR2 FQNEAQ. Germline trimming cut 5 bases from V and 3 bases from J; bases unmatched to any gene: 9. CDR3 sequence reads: CASSLWTGARTDTQYF. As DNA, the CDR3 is TGTGCCAGCAGCCTTTGGACAGGGGCCCGGACAGATACGCAGTATTTT.

The CDR3 protein is CASSLSGAGGYTF. CDR3 coding DNA: TGTGCCAGCAGTTTATCCGGCGCCGGTGGCTACACCTTC. The V and J genes are TRBV28 and TRBJ1-2; D unresolved. Germline CDR1 reads MDHEN; CDR2 reads SYDVKM. CDR3 length: 13 residues. V was clipped by 1 base and J by 7 bases, with 10 bases between them.

DNA of the CDR3: TGTGCCAGTAGTATGACTAGCGGGGGTGCCTACGAGCAGTACTTC. Translated, it gives CASSMTSGGAYEQYF. The chain recombines TRBV19 with TRBJ2-7; 12 nucleotides agree with TRBD2. Germline CDR1 is LNHDA and CDR2 is SQIVND (reference sequence). The V and J ends lost 3 bases and 2 bases, in that order; junction bases with no gene match: 2. There are 15 residues in the CDR3. The full variable domain, rest sourced from reference TRBV19 and TRBJ2-7, is DGGITQSPKYLFRKEGQNVTLSCEQNLNHDAMYWYRQDPGQGLRLIYYSQIVNDFQKGDIAEGYSVSREKKESFPLTVTSAQKNPTAFYLCASSMTSGGAYEQYFGPGTRLTVT.

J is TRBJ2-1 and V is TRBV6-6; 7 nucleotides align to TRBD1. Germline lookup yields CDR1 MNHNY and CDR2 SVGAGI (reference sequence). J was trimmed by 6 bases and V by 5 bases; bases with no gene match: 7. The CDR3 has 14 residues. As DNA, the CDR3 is TGTGCCAGCAGTCGACAGGGAGAAATCAATGAGCAGTTCTTC. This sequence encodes CASSRQGEINEQFF.

The CDR3 loop reads CASSFLEGDAGETQYF. The CDR3 bases are TGCGCCAGCAGCTTTTTGGAGGGAGATGCCGGGGAGACCCAGTACTTC. The gene calls are TRBV5-1 and TRBJ2-5, with a weak D call TRBD2 (6 bases). Germline CDR1 and CDR2: SGHRS and YFSETQ. The CDR3 has 16 amino acids. The V and J ends lost 2 bases and 5 bases respectively, with 19 bases between them. The full variable domain, with the rest looked up from reference TRBV5-1 and TRBJ2-5, is KAGVTQTPRYLIKTRGQQVTLSCSPISGHRSVSWYQQTPGQGLQFLFEYFSETQRNKGNFPGRFSGRQFSNSRSEMNVSTLELGDSALYLCASSFLEGDAGETQYFGPGTRLLVL.

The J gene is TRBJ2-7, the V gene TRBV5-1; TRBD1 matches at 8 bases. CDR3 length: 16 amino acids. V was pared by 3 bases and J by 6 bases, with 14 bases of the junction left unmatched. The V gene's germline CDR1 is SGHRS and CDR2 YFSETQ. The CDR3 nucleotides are TGCGCCAGCAGCTACCTTAGACAGGGGTTCATCGGCGAGCAGTACTTC. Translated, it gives CASSYLRQGFIGEQYF.

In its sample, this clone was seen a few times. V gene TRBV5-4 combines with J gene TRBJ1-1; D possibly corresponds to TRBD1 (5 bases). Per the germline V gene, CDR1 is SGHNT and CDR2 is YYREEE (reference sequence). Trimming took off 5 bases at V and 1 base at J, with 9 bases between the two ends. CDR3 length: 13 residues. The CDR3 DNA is TGTGCCAGCAGTCTCGACAGGAACACTGAAGCTTTCTTT. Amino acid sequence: CASSLDRNTEAFF.

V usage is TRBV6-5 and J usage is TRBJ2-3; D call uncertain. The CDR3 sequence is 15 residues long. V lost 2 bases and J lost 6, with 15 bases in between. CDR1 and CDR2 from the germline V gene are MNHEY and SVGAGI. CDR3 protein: CASSYRRQLGDTQYF. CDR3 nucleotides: TGTGCCAGCAGTTACCGTCGTCAGTTGGGGGATACGCAGTATTTT.

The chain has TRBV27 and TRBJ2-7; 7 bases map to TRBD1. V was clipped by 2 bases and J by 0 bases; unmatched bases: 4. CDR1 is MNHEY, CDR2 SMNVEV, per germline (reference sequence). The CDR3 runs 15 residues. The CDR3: CASSLRDSLSYEQYF. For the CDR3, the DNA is TGTGCCAGCAGTTTAAGGGACAGTCTCTCCTACGAGCAGTACTTC.

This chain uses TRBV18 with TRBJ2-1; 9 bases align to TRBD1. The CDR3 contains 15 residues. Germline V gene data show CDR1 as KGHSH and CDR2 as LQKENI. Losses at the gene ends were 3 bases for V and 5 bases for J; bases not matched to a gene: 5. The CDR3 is CASSPGTGFNNEQFF. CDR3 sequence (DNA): TGTGCCAGCTCACCCGGGACAGGGTTCAACAATGAGCAGTTCTTC.

In DNA form, the CDR3 reads TGTGCCAGCAGCCGAAGAGAGGGAGTGGGAGATACGCAGTATTTT. It is translated as CASSRREGVGDTQYF. The chain carries TRBV11-3 and TRBJ2-3, with a possible D match to TRBD2 (5 bases). The ends were cut back, 5 bases at V and 5 bases at J, with 17 bases in the middle. CDR3 size: 15 residues. The germline V gene has CDR1 SGHNT and CDR2 YENEEA. The entire variable domain, with the rest obtained from reference TRBV11-3 and TRBJ2-3, is as follows: EAGVVQSPRYKIIEKKQPVAFWCNPISGHNTLYWYLQNLGQGPELLIRYENEEAVDDSQLPKDRFSAERLKGVDSTLKIQPAELGDSAVYLCASSRREGVGDTQYFGPGTRLTVL.